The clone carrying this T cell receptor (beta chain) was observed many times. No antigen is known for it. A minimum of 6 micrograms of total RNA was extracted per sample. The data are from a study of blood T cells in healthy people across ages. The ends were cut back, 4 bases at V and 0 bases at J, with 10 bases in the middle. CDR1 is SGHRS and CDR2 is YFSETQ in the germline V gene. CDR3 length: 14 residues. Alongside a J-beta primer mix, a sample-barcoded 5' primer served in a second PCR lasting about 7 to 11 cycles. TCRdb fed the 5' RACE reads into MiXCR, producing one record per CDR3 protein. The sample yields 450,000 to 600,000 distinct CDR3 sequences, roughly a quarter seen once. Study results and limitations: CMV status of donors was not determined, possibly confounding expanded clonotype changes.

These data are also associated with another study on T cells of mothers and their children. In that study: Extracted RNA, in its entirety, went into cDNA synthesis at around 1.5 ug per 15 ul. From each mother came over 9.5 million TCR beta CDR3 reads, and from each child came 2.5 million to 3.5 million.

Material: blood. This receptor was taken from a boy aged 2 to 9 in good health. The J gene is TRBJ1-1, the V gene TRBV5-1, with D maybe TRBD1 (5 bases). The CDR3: CASSDGTVNTEAFF. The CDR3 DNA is TGCGCCAGCAGCGACGGGACGGTGAACACTGAAGCTTTCTTT.